What follows are 29 T cell receptor beta chains derived from one specimen sequenced in a study of B cell selection in AIRE deficiency. TCRdb's table, derived via immunoSEQ multiplex PCR, lists solely in-frame clones and lacks some. The sample consists of around 14,000 clones, roughly 91% of them appearing once. Regulatory T cells were sorted as CD4+CD25hiCD127low/negative. Sequencing was done on a sample of Tregs sorted from PBMCs. The receptors derive from a human donor with AIRE deficiency.

This chain connects TRBV19 to TRBJ2-3, with no clear D. This CDR3 comprises 13 residues. Germline V gene lookup returns CDR1 LNHDA and CDR2 SQIVND (reference sequence). Trimming removed 7 bases from V and 1 base from J, with 9 bases in between. The CDR3 region is CASKLTGTDTQYF. CDR3 sequence (DNA): TGTGCCAGTAAGTTGACCGGCACAGATACGCAGTATTTT.

The V call is TRBV7-9, the J call TRBJ1-3; D might be TRBD1 (6 bases). CDR1 SEHNR and CDR2 FQNEAQ come from the germline V gene (reference sequence). The V gene lost 4 bases and the J gene lost 3 bases, with 13 bases spanning the gap. The CDR3 has 15 residues. This CDR3 is CASSSNRVFGNTIYF. The CDR3 DNA follows: TGTGCCAGCAGCTCCAACAGGGTTTTTGGAAACACCATATATTTT. Full variable domain (outside the CDR3, taken from reference TRBV7-9 and TRBJ1-3): DTGVSQNPRHKITKRGQNVTFRCDPISEHNRLYWYRQTLGQGPEFLTYFQNEAQLEKSRLLSDRFSAERPKGSFSTLEIQRTEQGDSAMYLCASSSNRVFGNTIYFGEGSWLTVV.

The chain has TRBV27 and TRBJ2-5; 7 bases are a match to TRBD1. J lost 5 bases, V lost 4 bases, and 7 bases had no gene match. CDR3 length equals 14 residues. In germline, CDR1 is MNHEY, CDR2 SMNVEV (reference sequence). The CDR3 DNA sequence: TGTGCCAGCAGTTACCGAGGGGGCTGGGAGACCCAGTACTTC. Amino acids: CASSYRGGWETQYF.

This clone was seen just once. The chain carries TRBV7-3 and TRBJ2-3; 16 bases match TRBD2. CDR1 SGHTA and CDR2 FQGTGA come from the germline V gene. The CDR3 is 17 residues long. Trimming removed 9 bases from V and 4 bases from J; junction bases left unmatched: 10. The CDR3 reads CARSPRGLAGGADTQYF. CDR3 DNA: TGTGCCAGGAGCCCCCGGGGACTAGCGGGGGGGGCAGATACGCAGTATTTT.

The rearrangement joins TRBV18 to TRBJ1-1; D possibly corresponds to TRBD1 (5 bases). Germline V CDR1 and CDR2: KGHSH, LQKENI. Trimming took off 5 bases at V and 7 bases at J, with 14 bases between the two ends. The CDR3 spans 13 residues. In nucleotides, the CDR3 is TGTGCCAGCTCAAGCGGGGCAGCCCGTGAAGCTTTCTTT. This encodes CASSSGAAREAFF.

The table lists this clone with a count of one. The chain is built from TRBV27 and TRBJ2-3; 7 nucleotides match TRBD2. The CDR3 is made up of 15 amino acids. Germline-derived CDR1 and CDR2 are MNHEY and SMNVEV (reference sequence). The V gene end was trimmed by 7 bases and the J gene end by 2 bases; junction bases not matched to a gene: 9. CDR3 in amino acids: CASKQASGHTDTQYF. The CDR3 DNA reads TGTGCCAGCAAACAGGCTAGCGGACACACAGATACGCAGTATTTT.

This chain connects TRBV2 to TRBJ2-1; D is undetermined. Germline CDR1 is SNHLY and CDR2 is FYNNEI. This CDR3 is built from 15 residues. Trimming shortened V by 4 bases and J by 2 bases, and 12 bases separated the two germline ends. The CDR3 here is CASSGGGLTYNEQFF. CDR3 sequence (DNA): TGTGCCAGCAGTGGGGGTGGCTTAACCTACAATGAGCAGTTCTTC.

This rearrangement joins TRBV7-9 to TRBJ2-5; 9 nucleotides line up with TRBD1. The V segment lost 0 bases and the J segment 2 bases; nucleotides outside the gene matches: 10. CDR1 is SEHNR, CDR2 FQNEAQ, per germline (reference sequence). The CDR3 totals 18 residues. The CDR3 coding sequence is TGTGCCAGCAGCTTAGCAGGGACAGGGATCCCCTTACAAGAGACCCAGTACTTC. This codes for CASSLAGTGIPLQETQYF.

The genes are TRBV29-1 and TRBJ1-4; 9 nucleotides align to TRBD1. This CDR3 spans 14 amino acids. V lost 3 bases to trimming and J lost 7 bases; unmatched junction nucleotides: 6. Germline CDR1 is SQVTM and CDR2 is ANQGSEA. The CDR3 nucleotides are TGCAGCGTTGAGGGGGGACAGGGAGGTGAAAAACTGTTTTTT. It specifies CSVEGGQGGEKLFF.

This clone was recorded only once. The gene calls are TRBV20-1 and TRBJ2-5; unclear D gene. V lost 1 base and J 1 base, leaving 1 base between the germline ends. The CDR3 has 11 residues. Germline V gene data show CDR1 as DFQATT and CDR2 as SNEGSKA (reference sequence). CDR3 protein: CSARAQETQYF. CDR3 sequence (DNA): TGCAGTGCTAGAGCCCAAGAGACCCAGTACTTC.

The chain has TRBV7-8 and TRBJ2-7; 8 nucleotides agree with TRBD2. The CDR3 loop spans 18 amino acids. Per the germline V gene, CDR1 is SGHVS and CDR2 is FQNEAQ. The V and J ends lost 5 bases and 7 bases, in that order; junction bases with no gene match: 22. Here the CDR3 DNA reads TGTGCCAGCAGCCATCACCCCCTCCTAGCGGGCCTAGAGGGGGAGCAGTACTTC. This encodes CASSHHPLLAGLEGEQYF.

The chain has TRBV15 and TRBJ1-4; D is ambiguous. Looked up from germline, CDR1 is LNHNV and CDR2 is YYDKDF (reference sequence). The CDR3 spans 12 residues. Trimming stripped 7 bases from V and 4 bases from J, with 7 bases between. The CDR3 DNA sequence: TGTGCCACCAAGAGCAATAATGAAAAACTGTTTTTT. Residues: CATKSNNEKLFF.

This chain uses TRBV6-7 with TRBJ1-2; 8 nucleotides align to TRBD1. TRBV6-7 is identified as an open reading frame with a role that is uncertain. This CDR3 is 18 amino acids long. J gave up 8 bases and V 6 bases, and 23 bases lay outside the gene matches. The CDR3 here is CASRGVDPSGGPLGGYTF. In DNA, the CDR3 is TGTGCCAGCAGGGGCGTTGACCCGTCAGGGGGCCCATTAGGGGGCTACACCTTC.

This chain connects TRBV27 to TRBJ2-3; TRBD2 matches at 12 bases. The CDR3 is made up of 14 amino acids. V shed 6 bases and J 5 bases; nucleotides not matched to a gene: 3. Germline V gene sequence: CDR1 MNHEY, CDR2 SMNVEV (reference sequence). The CDR3 region has the DNA TGTGCCAGCAGACTAGCGGGAGGATTAGATACGCAGTATTTT. Protein sequence: CASRLAGGLDTQYF.

The V and J genes are TRBV5-4 and TRBJ1-1; no reliable D call. The CDR3 spans 14 residues. The V end was cut by 0 bases, the J end by 0 bases, with 6 bases between. CDR1 is SGHNT, CDR2 YYREEE, per germline (reference sequence). The CDR3 region has the DNA TGTGCCAGCAGCTTGGCCCGCCTGAACACTGAAGCTTTCTTT. It translates to CASSLARLNTEAFF.

The chain uses TRBV19 and TRBJ1-2, with a weak D call TRBD1 (5 bases). Trimming removed 0 bases from V and 7 bases from J, with 12 bases in between. Germline CDR1 is LNHDA and CDR2 is SQIVND (reference sequence). The CDR3 is 14 residues long. The CDR3 protein is CASSIDVAGIGYTF. In nucleotides, the CDR3 is TGTGCCAGTAGTATAGATGTGGCAGGGATTGGCTACACCTTC. Full variable domain (missing parts from reference TRBV19 and TRBJ1-2): DGGITQSPKYLFRKEGQNVTLSCEQNLNHDAMYWYRQDPGQGLRLIYYSQIVNDFQKGDIAEGYSVSREKKESFPLTVTSAQKNPTAFYLCASSIDVAGIGYTFGSGTRLTVV.

The rearrangement uses TRBV4-2 and TRBJ2-2; 8 bases map to TRBD2. This CDR3 spans 17 amino acids. Germline-derived CDR1 and CDR2 are LGHNA and YNFKEQ. V shed 3 bases, J shed 0 bases, and the junction held 6 bases outside the gene matches. The CDR3 DNA reads TGTGCCAGCAGCCAGGGAATAGCGGGGTCGAACACCGGGGAGCTGTTTTTT. Encoded protein: CASSQGIAGSNTGELFF.

The rearrangement uses TRBV7-6 and TRBJ1-1, with D possibly matching TRBD1 (6 bases). There are 16 residues in the CDR3. The germline CDR1 and CDR2 sequences are SGHVS and FNYEAQ. Trimming took 1 base from V and 4 from J, leaving 16 bases between them. CDR3 DNA: TGTGCCAGCAGCTTAGAGTCCCGGACAGCCTTCACTGAAGCTTTCTTT. Translating it yields CASSLESRTAFTEAFF.

V gene TRBV7-8 combines with J gene TRBJ1-2, with D possibly being TRBD1 (6 bases). Germline CDR1 and CDR2: SGHVS and FQNEAQ. Trimming took off 3 bases at V and 0 bases at J, with 8 bases between the two ends. This CDR3 spans 14 amino acids. This CDR3 is CASSLGGPNYGYTF. In DNA form, the CDR3 reads TGTGCCAGCAGCTTGGGGGGGCCTAACTATGGCTACACCTTC.

This clone was picked up one time. V and J are TRBV10-3 and TRBJ2-2; tentatively, D is TRBD2 (6 bases). With 6 bases removed from V and 0 bases from J, the gap between germline ends came to 11 bases. The germline V gene encodes CDR1 ENHRY and CDR2 SYGVKD. There are 15 residues in the CDR3. The CDR3 loop reads CAIRKGGTNTGELFF. The DNA of the CDR3 is TGTGCCATCAGGAAGGGCGGGACGAACACCGGGGAGCTGTTTTTT.

The chain has TRBV9 and TRBJ1-1, with no clear D. Per the germline V gene, CDR1 is SGDLS and CDR2 is YYNGEE. CDR3 length: 15 residues. V was trimmed by 0 bases and J by 1 base, leaving 10 bases between them. The CDR3 sequence is CASSVGWAANTEAFF. The CDR3 nucleotides read TGTGCCAGCAGCGTAGGATGGGCGGCGAACACTGAAGCTTTCTTT.

The chain recombines TRBV2 with TRBJ2-1; D ambiguous. Trimming left V 2 bases short and J 4 bases short, with 15 bases between. The CDR3 totals 16 residues. CDR1 SNHLY and CDR2 FYNNEI come from the germline V gene. The DNA of the CDR3 is TGTGCCAGCAGTGAATTAAGGCAGTTCCCGTACAATGAGCAGTTCTTC. It translates to CASSELRQFPYNEQFF.

In DNA form, the CDR3 reads TGTGCCAGCAGCGAGTCCCTAACAGGGCTGGCGTACAATGAGCAGTTCTTC. Translated: CASSESLTGLAYNEQFF. The rearrangement joins TRBV5-5 to TRBJ2-1; TRBD1 is a possible D gene (6 bases). CDR3 length equals 17 residues. V was clipped by 4 bases and J by 4 bases, with 21 bases between them. Germline CDR1 and CDR2: SGHKS and YYEKEE (reference sequence). Full variable domain (rest looked up from reference TRBV5-5 and TRBJ2-1): DAGVTQSPTHLIKTRGQQVTLRCSPISGHKSVSWYQQVLGQGPQFIFQYYEKEERGRGNFPDRFSARQFPNYSSELNVNALLLGDSALYLCASSESLTGLAYNEQFFGPGTRLTVL.

The sample holds a few counts of this clone. The gene calls are TRBV4-1 and TRBJ2-2; 10 bases fit TRBD2. Germline CDR1 reads MGHRA; CDR2 reads YSYEKL. Germline trimming cut 7 bases from V and 3 bases from J; bases unmatched to any gene: 5. CDR3 length equals 15 residues. CDR3 loop: CASTLTSGHTGELFF. The CDR3 nucleotides read TGCGCCAGCACCCTGACTAGCGGGCACACCGGGGAGCTGTTTTTT.

CDR3 region: CASSARQGASATNEKLFF. DNA of the CDR3: TGTGCCAGCAGTGCAAGACAGGGGGCGTCAGCAACTAATGAAAAACTGTTTTTT. This rearrangement joins TRBV25-1 to TRBJ1-4, with 10 bases matching TRBD1. The germline CDR1 and CDR2 sequences are MGHDK and SYGVNS. With 4 bases clipped from V and 0 bases from J, the junction kept 8 bases outside the gene matches. The CDR3 length is 18 residues.

The chain's CDR3 is CASLGAGAHEQYF. The CDR3 DNA reads as TGTGCCAGTCTTGGGGCAGGGGCCCACGAGCAGTACTTC. The gene calls are TRBV27 and TRBJ2-7; D possibly corresponds to TRBD1 (6 bases). The CDR3 has 13 residues. Trimming pared 9 bases from V and 5 bases from J, leaving 17 bases between. Per germline, CDR1 MNHEY and CDR2 SMNVEV (reference sequence).

The chain links TRBV19 to TRBJ2-3, with D maybe TRBD2 (6 bases). Trimming removed 9 bases from V and 2 bases from J, with 9 bases in between. The CDR3 extends over 12 amino acids. Germline V gives CDR1 LNHDA, CDR2 SQIVND (reference sequence). This chain's CDR3 is CASRGLTDTQYF. The DNA of the CDR3 is TGTGCCAGCCGGGGACTCACAGATACGCAGTATTTT.

This rearrangement joins TRBV5-4 to TRBJ2-7; no clear D gene. The CDR3 runs 16 residues. The germline V gene has CDR1 SGHNT and CDR2 YYREEE (reference sequence). V lost 4 bases and J 0 bases, leaving 17 bases between the germline ends. In nucleotides, the CDR3 is TGTGCCAGCAGCAAGGAGAGCCTACCCGCCTCCTACGAGCAGTACTTC. This translates into CASSKESLPASYEQYF.

The genes are TRBV7-8 and TRBJ1-3; 7 bases fit TRBD1. Germline values: CDR1 SGHVS, CDR2 FQNEAQ. The CDR3 length is 17 residues. V lost 5 bases, J lost 6 bases, and 16 bases stayed unmatched. In DNA, the CDR3 is TGTGCCAGCAGCCCCAGGGGGGCGCTCTTCCACAAAAACACCATATATTTT. Translating it yields CASSPRGALFHKNTIYF.